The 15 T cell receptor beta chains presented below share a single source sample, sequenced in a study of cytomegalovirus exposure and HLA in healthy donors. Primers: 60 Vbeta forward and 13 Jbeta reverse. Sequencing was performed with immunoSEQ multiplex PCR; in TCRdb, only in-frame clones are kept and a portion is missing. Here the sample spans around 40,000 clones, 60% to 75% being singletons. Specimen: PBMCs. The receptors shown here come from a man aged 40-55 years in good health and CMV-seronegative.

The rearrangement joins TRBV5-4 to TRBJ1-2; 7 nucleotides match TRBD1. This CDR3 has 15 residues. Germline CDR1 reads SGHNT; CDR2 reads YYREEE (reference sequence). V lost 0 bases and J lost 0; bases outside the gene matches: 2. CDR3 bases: TGTGCCAGCAGCTTGGTAACAGGGGCTAACTATGGCTACACCTTC. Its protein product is CASSLVTGANYGYTF.

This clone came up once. The CDR3 sequence: CASSLSPSYEQYF. The CDR3 DNA reads TGTGCCAGCAGCCTATCCCCTTCCTACGAGCAGTACTTC. The genes are TRBV11-2 and TRBJ2-7, with D hard to call. This CDR3 spans 13 amino acids. CDR1 is SGHAT, CDR2 FQNNGV, per germline. Deletions cut 5 bases from V and 1 base from J, with 9 bases between.

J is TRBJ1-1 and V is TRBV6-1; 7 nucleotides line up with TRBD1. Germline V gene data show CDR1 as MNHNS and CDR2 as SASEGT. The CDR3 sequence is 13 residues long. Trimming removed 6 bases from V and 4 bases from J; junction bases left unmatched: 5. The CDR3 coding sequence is TGTGCCAGCAGCCCATACAGGGGCACTGAAGCTTTCTTT. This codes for CASSPYRGTEAFF.

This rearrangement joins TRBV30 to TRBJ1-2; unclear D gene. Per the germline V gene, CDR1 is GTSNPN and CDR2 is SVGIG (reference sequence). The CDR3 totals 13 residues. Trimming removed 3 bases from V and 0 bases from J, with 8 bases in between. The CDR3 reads CAWRDGANYGYTF. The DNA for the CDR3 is TGTGCCTGGAGAGACGGAGCTAACTATGGCTACACCTTC.

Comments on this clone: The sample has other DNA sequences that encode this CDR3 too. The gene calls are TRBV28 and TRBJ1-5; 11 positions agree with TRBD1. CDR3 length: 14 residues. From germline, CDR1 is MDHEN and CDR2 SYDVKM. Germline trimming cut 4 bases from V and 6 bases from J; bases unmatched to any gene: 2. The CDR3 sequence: CASSSDRGRQPQHF. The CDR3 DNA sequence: TGTGCCAGCAGTTCGGACAGGGGGCGTCAGCCCCAGCATTTT.

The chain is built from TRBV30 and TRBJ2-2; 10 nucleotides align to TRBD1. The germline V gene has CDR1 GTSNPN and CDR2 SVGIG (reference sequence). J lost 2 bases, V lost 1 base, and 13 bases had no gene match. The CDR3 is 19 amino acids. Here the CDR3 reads CAWSEALTGGVENTGELFF. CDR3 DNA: TGTGCCTGGAGTGAGGCTCTGACAGGGGGCGTTGAAAACACCGGGGAGCTGTTTTTT.

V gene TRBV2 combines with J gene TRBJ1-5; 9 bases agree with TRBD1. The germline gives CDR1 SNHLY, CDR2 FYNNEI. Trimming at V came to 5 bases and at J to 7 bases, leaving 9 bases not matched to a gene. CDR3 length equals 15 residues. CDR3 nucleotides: TGTGCCAGCAGTACAACCGGGACAGGGAACCAGCCCCAGCATTTT. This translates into CASSTTGTGNQPQHF.

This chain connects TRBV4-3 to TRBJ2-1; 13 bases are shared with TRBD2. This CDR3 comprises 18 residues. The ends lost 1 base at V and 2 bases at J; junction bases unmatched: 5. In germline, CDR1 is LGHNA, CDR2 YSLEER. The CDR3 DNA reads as TGCGCCAGCAGCCAAGTATGGACTAGCGGGGGCCCCTACAATGAGCAGTTCTTC. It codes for CASSQVWTSGGPYNEQFF.

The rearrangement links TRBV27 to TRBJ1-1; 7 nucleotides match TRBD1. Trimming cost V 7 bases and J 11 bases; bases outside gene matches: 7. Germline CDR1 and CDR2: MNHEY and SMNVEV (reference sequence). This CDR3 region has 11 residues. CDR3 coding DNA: TGTGCCAGCAAACTGGAGGGGGCGGCTTTCTTT. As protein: CASKLEGAAFF.

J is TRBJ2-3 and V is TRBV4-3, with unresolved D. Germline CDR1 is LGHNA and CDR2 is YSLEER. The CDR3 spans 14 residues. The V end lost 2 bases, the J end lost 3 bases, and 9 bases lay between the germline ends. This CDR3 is CASSQWVATDTQYF. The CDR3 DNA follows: TGCGCCAGCAGCCAATGGGTAGCAACAGATACGCAGTATTTT.

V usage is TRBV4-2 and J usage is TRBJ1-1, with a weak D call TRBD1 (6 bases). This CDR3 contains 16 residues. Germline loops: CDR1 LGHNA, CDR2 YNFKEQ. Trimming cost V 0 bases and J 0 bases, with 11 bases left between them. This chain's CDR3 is CASSQDRRGVNTEAFF. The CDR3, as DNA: TGTGCCAGCAGCCAAGATCGCAGGGGCGTGAACACTGAAGCTTTCTTT.

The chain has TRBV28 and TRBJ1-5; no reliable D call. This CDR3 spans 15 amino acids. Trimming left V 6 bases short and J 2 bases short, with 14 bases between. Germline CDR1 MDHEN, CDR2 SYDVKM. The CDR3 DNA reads TGTGCCAGCAGCGCGGCGGGCCCCGGCAATCAGCCCCAGCATTTT. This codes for CASSAAGPGNQPQHF.

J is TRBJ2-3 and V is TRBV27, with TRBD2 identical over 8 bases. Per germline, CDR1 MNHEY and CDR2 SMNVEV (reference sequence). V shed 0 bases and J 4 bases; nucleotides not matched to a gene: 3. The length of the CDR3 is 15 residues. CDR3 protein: CASSLSSGGPDTQYF. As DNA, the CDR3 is TGTGCCAGCAGTTTATCATCGGGGGGGCCAGATACGCAGTATTTT.

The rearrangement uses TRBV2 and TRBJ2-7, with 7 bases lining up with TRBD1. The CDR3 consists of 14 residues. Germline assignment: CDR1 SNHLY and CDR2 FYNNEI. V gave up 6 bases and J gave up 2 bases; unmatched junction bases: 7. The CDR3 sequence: CASRETGMTYEQYF. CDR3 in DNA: TGTGCCAGCAGAGAGACAGGGATGACCTACGAGCAGTACTTC.

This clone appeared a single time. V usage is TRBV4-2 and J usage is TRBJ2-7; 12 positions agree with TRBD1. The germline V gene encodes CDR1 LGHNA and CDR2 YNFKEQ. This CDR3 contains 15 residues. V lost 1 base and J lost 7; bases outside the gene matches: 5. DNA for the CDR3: TGTGCCAGCAGCCAAGCTGGGACAGGGGGCGTGGAGCAGTACTTC. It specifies CASSQAGTGGVEQYF.